The rows below give T cell receptor beta chains drawn from one sample of a study of shared clonotypes between healthy human individuals. Method: immunoSEQ multiplex PCR; TCRdb's copy keeps in-frame clones and lacks some. This table has roughly 590,000 clones, less than 97% appearing once. Sequencing was carried out using naive CD8+ T cells sorted from blood. These receptors were collected from a woman in her twenties or thirties in good health. The CDR3 runs from the conserved cysteine through the conserved F or W. The order of the fields is clone size, V gene, J gene, D gene, CDR3 DNA, CDR3 protein. D genes are given only for firm matches. A clone size is listed for some rows: how often the clone was seen (once, few, many), or a class if it is expanded.

>.|TRBV15|TRBJ2-5|TRBD1
TGTGCCACCAGCGGGGACAGGGGAGAGACCCAGTACTTC
CATSGDRGETQYF
>.|TRBV7-9|TRBJ1-5|TRBD1
TGTGCCAGCAGCTTGGCAGGGGGCCTTCAGCCCCAGCATTTT
CASSLAGGLQPQHF
>.|TRBV6-1|TRBJ1-1|TRBD1
TGTGCCAGCAGTGAAGTGACAGGGGGCGTCACTGAAGCTTTCTTT
CASSEVTGGVTEAFF
>.|TRBV19|TRBJ2-3|.
TGTGCCAGTAGTATTCTAGTAGCGGATACGCAGTATTTT
CASSILVADTQYF
>.|TRBV29-1|TRBJ2-7|TRBD2
TGCAGCGTTGCCCCGATAGCGGGAGAGGTGTCGGGGGCCTCCTACGAGCAGTACTTC
CSVAPIAGEVSGASYEQYF
>.|TRBV9|TRBJ1-3|.
TGTGCCAGCAGCGCCTGGGGGCAGGGGCTTGGAAACACCATATATTTT
CASSAWGQGLGNTIYF
>.|TRBV2|TRBJ2-3|TRBD2
TGTGCCAGCAGTGACGATAGCGGGGATAGCACAGATACGCAGTATTTT
CASSDDSGDSTDTQYF
>.|TRBV28|TRBJ1-4|TRBD1
TGTGCCAGCAGTTTAGACAGGGCGAACGAAAAACTGTTTTTT
CASSLDRANEKLFF
>.|TRBV2|TRBJ2-3|.
TGTGCCAGCAGTGCCCCGGAGGATACGCAGTATTTT
CASSAPEDTQYF
>.|TRBV13|TRBJ1-4|.
TGTGCCAGCAGCTTCGGGACCCTGGGGGCAACTAATGAAAAACTGTTTTTT
CASSFGTLGATNEKLFF
>.|TRBV4-1|TRBJ2-4|TRBD2
TGCGCCAGCAGCCAAGGCCCTAGCGGGAGTTCTACCAAAAACATTCAGTACTTC
CASSQGPSGSSTKNIQYF
>.|TRBV27|TRBJ2-1|TRBD2
TGTGCCAGCACGGTCCTAGCGGGAGCCCATGAGCAGTTCTTC
CASTVLAGAHEQFF
>.|TRBV5-6|TRBJ2-1|.
TGTGCCAGCAGCTTGACTGACAATGAGCAGTTCTTC
CASSLTDNEQFF
>.|TRBV5-4|TRBJ2-5|.
TGTGCCAGCAGCTCTGAATCCCAAGAGACCCAGTACTTC
CASSSESQETQYF
>.|TRBV14|TRBJ2-3|.
TGTGCCAGCAGCCCTCGGGACTTCAGCGGGGATACGCAGTATTTT
CASSPRDFSGDTQYF
>once|TRBV15|TRBJ2-7|.
TGTGCCACCAGCTCAGACAGCAACTACGAGCAGTACTTC
CATSSDSNYEQYF
>.|TRBV10-2|TRBJ2-7|TRBD2
TGCGCCAGCAGTGAGGTAGCGGGAGACGCCTACGAGCAGTACTTC
CASSEVAGDAYEQYF
>.|TRBV5-4|TRBJ2-2|.
TGTGCCAGCACCCTGCGAGGAACGAACACCGGGGAGCTGTTTTTT
CASTLRGTNTGELFF
>.|TRBV19|TRBJ2-7|TRBD1
TGTGCCAGTAGTATCTCCGGGACAGGGCCCTACGAGCAGTACTTC
CASSISGTGPYEQYF
>.|TRBV2|TRBJ2-1|.
TGTGCCAGCACCCTATGGGGGCGCGACAATGAGCAGTTCTTC
CASTLWGRDNEQFF
>.|TRBV5-4|TRBJ2-3|.
TGTGCCAGCAGCTTTAATAGTGATCTATGGACGCAGTATTTT
CASSFNSDLWTQYF
>.|TRBV5-4|TRBJ2-1|TRBD2
TGTGCCAGCAGCTTGGGGACTAGTTCTGAGCAGTTCTTC
CASSLGTSSEQFF
>.|TRBV15|TRBJ1-5|TRBD1
TGTGCCACCTCGCGGGACAGGGGCGACGGTCAGCCCCAGCATTTT
CATSRDRGDGQPQHF
>.|TRBV29-1|TRBJ2-7|.
TGCAGCGGGGGACGGGACTACGAGCAGTACTTC
CSGGRDYEQYF
>.|TRBV5-4|TRBJ2-5|TRBD1
TGTGCCAGCAGCTTGAGGGCAGGGGGCGGGGAGACCCAGTACTTC
CASSLRAGGGETQYF
>.|TRBV16|TRBJ2-5|.
TGTGCCAGCAGCCAATCGCTAGGGACCCAAGCAGGAGAGACCCAGTACTTC
CASSQSLGTQAGETQYF
>.|TRBV28|TRBJ2-7|.
TGTGCCAGCAGAGACCGTGGTAGCTCCTACGAGCAGTACTTC
CASRDRGSSYEQYF
>.|TRBV9|TRBJ1-1|.
TGTGCCAGCGGTGGGGAGACTCAAGCTTTCTTT
CASGGETQAFF
>.|TRBV5-1|TRBJ2-5|TRBD2
TGCGCCAGCACCGAATCCGGGACTAGTGGGGGAGAGACCCAGTACTTC
CASTESGTSGGETQYF
>.|TRBV4-2|TRBJ2-1|TRBD2
TGTGCCAGCAGCCAAGATTGGGGACTAGCGGGTGACAATGAGCAGTTCTTC
CASSQDWGLAGDNEQFF
>once|TRBV28|TRBJ2-1|.
TGTGCCAGCAGTTTATTCGGGAGTTCCTACAATGAGCAGTTCTTC
CASSLFGSSYNEQFF
>.|TRBV6-1|TRBJ2-1|.
TGTGCCAGCAGTGAGAACAATGAGCAGTTCTTC
CASSENNEQFF
>.|TRBV7-2|TRBJ2-7|.
TGTGCCAGCAGCTTAACGGGACGGGGCGCCTACGAGCAGTACTTC
CASSLTGRGAYEQYF